This T cell receptor beta chain was captured in a study of T cell repertoires in cytomegalovirus infection. General study findings and limits: People with CMV and the relevant HLA were identified by cumulative public TCR beta family frequency. Dominating the ex vivo response were HLA-C-restricted CMV-specific TCR beta clonotypes.

This clonotype was recorded a few times. What it recognizes is unknown. Each CDR3 protein is one row after TCRdb ran MiXCR on the reads. The table records about 250,000 distinct CDR3 sequences, approximately 13% of them present only once. The CDR3 is 15 amino acids. Germline lookup yields CDR1 MNHNY and CDR2 SVGAGI (reference sequence). V lost 0 bases and J lost 5; bases outside the gene matches: 3. Material for sequencing was PBMCs. The source is a human donor in good health (CMV status not recorded). Some clones in this sample may be carry-over from other donors' samples. The gene calls are TRBV6-6 and TRBJ1-5; 8 nucleotides agree with TRBD1. CDR3 sequence: CASSYSTGGDQPQHF. CDR3 DNA sequence: TGTGCCAGCAGTTACTCCACAGGGGGGGATCAGCCCCAGCATTTT.